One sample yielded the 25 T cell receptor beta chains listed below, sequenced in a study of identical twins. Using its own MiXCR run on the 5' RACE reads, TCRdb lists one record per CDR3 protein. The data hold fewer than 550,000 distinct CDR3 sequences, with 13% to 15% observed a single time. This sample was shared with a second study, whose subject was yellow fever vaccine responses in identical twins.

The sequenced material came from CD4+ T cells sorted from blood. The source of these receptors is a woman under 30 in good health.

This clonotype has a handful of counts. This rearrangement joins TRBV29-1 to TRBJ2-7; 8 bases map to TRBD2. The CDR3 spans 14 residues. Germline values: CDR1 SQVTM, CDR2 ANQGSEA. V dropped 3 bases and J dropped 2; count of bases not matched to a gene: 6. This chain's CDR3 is CSVDSPGGTYEQYF. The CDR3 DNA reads TGCAGCGTTGATTCGCCGGGGGGGACCTACGAGCAGTACTTC.

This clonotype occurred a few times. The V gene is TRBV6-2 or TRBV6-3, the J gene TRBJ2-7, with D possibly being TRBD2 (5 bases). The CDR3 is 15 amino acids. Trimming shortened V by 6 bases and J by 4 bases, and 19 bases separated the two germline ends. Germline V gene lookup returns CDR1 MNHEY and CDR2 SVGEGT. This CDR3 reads CASSDGLSTRYEQYF. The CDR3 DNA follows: TGTGCCAGCAGCGACGGACTTTCCACTCGTTACGAGCAGTACTTC.

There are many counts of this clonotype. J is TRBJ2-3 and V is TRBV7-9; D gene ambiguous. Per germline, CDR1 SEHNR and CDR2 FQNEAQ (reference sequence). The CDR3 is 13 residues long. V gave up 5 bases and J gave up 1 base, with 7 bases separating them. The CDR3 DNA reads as TGTGCCAGCAGCCGCCTTGGCACAGATACGCAGTATTTT. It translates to CASSRLGTDTQYF.

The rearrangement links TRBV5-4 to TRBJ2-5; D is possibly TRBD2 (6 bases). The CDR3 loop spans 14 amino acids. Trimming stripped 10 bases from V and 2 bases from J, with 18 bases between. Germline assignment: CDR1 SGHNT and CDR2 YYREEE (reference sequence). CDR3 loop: CAFLLRGLQETQYF. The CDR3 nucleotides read TGTGCCTTCCTCCTCCGGGGACTTCAAGAGACCCAGTACTTC.

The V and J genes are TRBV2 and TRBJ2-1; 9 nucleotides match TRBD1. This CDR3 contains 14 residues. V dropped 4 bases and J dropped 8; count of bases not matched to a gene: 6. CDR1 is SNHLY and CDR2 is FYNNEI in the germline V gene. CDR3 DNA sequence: TGTGCCAGCAGTGTTGACAGGGGGACAGATGAGCAGTTCTTC. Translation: CASSVDRGTDEQFF.

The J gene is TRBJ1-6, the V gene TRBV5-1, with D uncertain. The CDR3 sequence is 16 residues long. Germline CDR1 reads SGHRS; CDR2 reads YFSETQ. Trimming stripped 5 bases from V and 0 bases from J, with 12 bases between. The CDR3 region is CASSGGPSSYNSPLHF. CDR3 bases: TGCGCCAGCAGTGGTGGACCCAGCTCCTATAATTCACCCCTCCACTTT.

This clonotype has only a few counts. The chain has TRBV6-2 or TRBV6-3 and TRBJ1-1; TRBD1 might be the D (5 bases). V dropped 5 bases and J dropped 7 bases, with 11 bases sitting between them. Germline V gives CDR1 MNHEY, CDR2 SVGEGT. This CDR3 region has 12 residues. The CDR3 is CASSRTPNEAFF. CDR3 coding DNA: TGTGCCAGCAGTCGGACACCGAATGAAGCTTTCTTT.

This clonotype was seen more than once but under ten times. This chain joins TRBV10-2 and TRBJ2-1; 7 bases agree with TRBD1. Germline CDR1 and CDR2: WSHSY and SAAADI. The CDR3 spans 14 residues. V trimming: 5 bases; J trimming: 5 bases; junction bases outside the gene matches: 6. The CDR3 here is CASSPTTGHNEQFF. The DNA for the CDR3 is TGCGCCAGCAGTCCAACGACAGGGCACAATGAGCAGTTCTTC.

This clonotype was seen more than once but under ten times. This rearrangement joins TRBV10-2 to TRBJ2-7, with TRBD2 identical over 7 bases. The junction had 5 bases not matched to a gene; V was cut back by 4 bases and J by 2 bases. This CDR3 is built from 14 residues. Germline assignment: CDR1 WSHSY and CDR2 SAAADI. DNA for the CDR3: TGCGCCAGCAGTGCTTACGGGAGGACCTACGAGCAGTACTTC. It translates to CASSAYGRTYEQYF.

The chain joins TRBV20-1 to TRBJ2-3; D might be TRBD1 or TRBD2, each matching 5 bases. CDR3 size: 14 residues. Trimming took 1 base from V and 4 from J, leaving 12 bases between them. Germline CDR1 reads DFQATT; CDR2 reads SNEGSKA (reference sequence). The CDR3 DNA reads TGCAGTGCTAGAGTGCAGGGACCCGCAGATACGCAGTATTTT. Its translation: CSARVQGPADTQYF.

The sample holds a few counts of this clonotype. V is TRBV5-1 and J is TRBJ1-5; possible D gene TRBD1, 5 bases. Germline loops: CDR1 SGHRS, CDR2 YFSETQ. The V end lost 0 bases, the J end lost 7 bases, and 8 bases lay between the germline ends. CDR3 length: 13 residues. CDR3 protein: CASSLEGIQPQHF. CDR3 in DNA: TGCGCCAGCAGCTTGGAGGGGATACAGCCCCAGCATTTT.

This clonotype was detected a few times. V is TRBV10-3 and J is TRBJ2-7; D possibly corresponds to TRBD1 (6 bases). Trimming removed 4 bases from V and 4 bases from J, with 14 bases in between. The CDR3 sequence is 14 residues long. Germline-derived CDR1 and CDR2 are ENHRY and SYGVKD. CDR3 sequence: CAISATTQGYEQYF. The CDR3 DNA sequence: TGTGCCATCAGTGCTACGACACAGGGTTACGAGCAGTACTTC.

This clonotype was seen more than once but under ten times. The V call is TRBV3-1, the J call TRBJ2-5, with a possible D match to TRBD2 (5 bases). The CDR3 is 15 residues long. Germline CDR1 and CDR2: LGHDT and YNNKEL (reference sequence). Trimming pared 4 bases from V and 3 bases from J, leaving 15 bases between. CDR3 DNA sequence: TGTGCCAGCAGCCCGACTTTGACGGGGAAAGAGACCCAGTACTTC. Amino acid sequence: CASSPTLTGKETQYF.

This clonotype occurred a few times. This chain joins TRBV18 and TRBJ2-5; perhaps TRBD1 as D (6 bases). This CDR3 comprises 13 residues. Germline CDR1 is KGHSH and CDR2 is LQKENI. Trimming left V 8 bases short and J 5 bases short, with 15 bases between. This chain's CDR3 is CASHPGARETQYF. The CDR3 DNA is TGTGCCAGCCATCCAGGGGCTCGTGAGACCCAGTACTTC.

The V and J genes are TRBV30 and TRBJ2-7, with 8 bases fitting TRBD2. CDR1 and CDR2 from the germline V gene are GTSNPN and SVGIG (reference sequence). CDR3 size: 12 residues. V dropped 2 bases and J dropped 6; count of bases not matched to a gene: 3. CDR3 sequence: CAWSLGGGEQYF. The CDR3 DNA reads TGTGCCTGGAGTCTCGGGGGGGGCGAGCAGTACTTC.

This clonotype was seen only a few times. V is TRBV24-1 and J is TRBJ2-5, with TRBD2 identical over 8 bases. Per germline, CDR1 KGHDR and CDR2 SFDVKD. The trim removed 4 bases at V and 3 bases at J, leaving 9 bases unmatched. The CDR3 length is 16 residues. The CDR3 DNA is TGTGCCACCAGTGACCCCCTGGGCGGGGGGAAAGAGACCCAGTACTTC. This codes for CATSDPLGGGKETQYF.

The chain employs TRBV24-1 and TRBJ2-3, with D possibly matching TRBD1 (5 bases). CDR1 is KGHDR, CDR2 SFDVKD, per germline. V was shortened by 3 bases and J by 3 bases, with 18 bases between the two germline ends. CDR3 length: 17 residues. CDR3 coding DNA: TGTGCCACCAGTGATCCCCCCTCGGCCAGGGTGACAGATACGCAGTATTTT. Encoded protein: CATSDPPSARVTDTQYF.

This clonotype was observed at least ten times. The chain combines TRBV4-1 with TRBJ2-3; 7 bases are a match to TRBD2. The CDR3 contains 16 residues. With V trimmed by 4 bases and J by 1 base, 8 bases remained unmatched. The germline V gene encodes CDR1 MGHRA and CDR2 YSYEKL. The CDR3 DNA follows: TGCGCCAGCAGCCCAAAAGCGGGGACCGGCACAGATACGCAGTATTTT. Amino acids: CASSPKAGTGTDTQYF.

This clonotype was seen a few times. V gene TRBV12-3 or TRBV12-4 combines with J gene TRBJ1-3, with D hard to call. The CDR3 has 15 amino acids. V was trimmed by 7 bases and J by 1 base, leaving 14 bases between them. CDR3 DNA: TGTGCCAGCACCCAGCCCAGCCTATCTGGAAACACCATATATTTT. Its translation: CASTQPSLSGNTIYF.

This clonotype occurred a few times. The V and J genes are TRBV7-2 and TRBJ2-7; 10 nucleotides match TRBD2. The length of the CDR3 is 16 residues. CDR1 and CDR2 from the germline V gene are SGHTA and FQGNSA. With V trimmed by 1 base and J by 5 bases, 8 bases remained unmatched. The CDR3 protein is CASSLVPASGRNEQYF. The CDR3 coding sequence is TGTGCCAGCAGCTTAGTACCGGCTAGCGGGAGAAACGAGCAGTACTTC.

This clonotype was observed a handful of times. CDR3 sequence: CSATGTDYGYTF. CDR3 DNA sequence: TGCAGTGCCACCGGGACCGATTATGGCTACACCTTC. This chain connects TRBV20-1 to TRBJ1-2; D might be TRBD1 (5 bases). Germline CDR1 DFQATT, CDR2 SNEGSKA (reference sequence). The length of the CDR3 is 12 residues. Trimming left V 6 bases short and J 5 bases short, with 13 bases between.

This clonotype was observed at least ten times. This CDR3 reads CASSPRTRNNEQFF. The CDR3 DNA reads TGTGCCAGCAGTCCCCGGACTAGAAACAATGAGCAGTTCTTC. The chain uses TRBV12-3 or TRBV12-4 and TRBJ2-1; 7 bases are shared with TRBD2. The CDR3 has 14 residues. V lost 5 bases, J lost 5 bases, and 6 bases stayed unmatched.

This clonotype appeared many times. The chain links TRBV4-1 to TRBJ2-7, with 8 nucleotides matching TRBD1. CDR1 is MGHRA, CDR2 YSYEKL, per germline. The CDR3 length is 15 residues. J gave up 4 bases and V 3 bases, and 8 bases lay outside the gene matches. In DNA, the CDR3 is TGCGCCAGCAGCCAGCCCGACAGGGGTTTTTACGAGCAGTACTTC. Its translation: CASSQPDRGFYEQYF.

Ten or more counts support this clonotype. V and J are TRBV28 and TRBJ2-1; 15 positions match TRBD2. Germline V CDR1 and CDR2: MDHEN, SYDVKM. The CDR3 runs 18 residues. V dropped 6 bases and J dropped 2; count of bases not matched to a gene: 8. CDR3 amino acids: CASSPLRTSGRAYNEQFF. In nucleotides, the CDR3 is TGTGCCAGCAGCCCCCTGCGGACTAGCGGGAGGGCCTACAATGAGCAGTTCTTC.

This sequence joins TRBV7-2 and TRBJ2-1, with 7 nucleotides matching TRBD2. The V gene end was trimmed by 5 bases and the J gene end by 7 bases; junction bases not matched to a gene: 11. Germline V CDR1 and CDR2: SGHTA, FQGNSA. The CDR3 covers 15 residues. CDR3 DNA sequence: TGTGCCAGCAGCCAAAGGACTAGTTCCCGGAATGAGCAGTTCTTC. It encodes CASSQRTSSRNEQFF.